These 19 T cell receptor beta chains came from one sample sequenced in a study of T cell repertoires in ileal Crohn's disease. Time point noted: neoterminal ileum biopsy at postoperative endoscopy, about 6 months after surgery. TCRdb's table, derived via immunoSEQ multiplex PCR, lists solely in-frame clones and lacks some. Of 13,000 or so clones detected, around 80% appear once; the ten largest clones hold 17%. Sequencing was carried out using ileal tissue. These receptor sequences come from an adult with Crohn's disease.

Here the CDR3 reads CASSLTGAGANVLTF. In DNA form, the CDR3 reads TGTGCCAGCAGCTTGACAGGGGCTGGGGCCAACGTCCTGACTTTC. This chain joins TRBV5-8 and TRBJ2-6; 7 bases map to TRBD1. Germline CDR1 is SGHTS and CDR2 is YDEGEE. This CDR3 has 15 amino acids. The V segment lost 1 base and the J segment 2 bases; nucleotides outside the gene matches: 0. Full variable domain (missing parts from reference TRBV5-8 and TRBJ2-6): EAGVTQSPTHLIKTRGQQATLRCSPISGHTSVYWYQQALGLGLQFLLWYDEGEERNRGNFPPRFSGRQFPNYSSELNVNALELEDSALYLCASSLTGAGANVLTFGAGSRLTVL.

The chain joins TRBV7-2 to TRBJ1-4; 9 bases are shared with TRBD1. In germline, CDR1 is SGHTA, CDR2 FQGNSA. V dropped 1 base and J dropped 5; count of bases not matched to a gene: 2. CDR3 length: 15 amino acids. CDR3 sequence reads: CASSLEGTGNEKLFF. CDR3 DNA: TGTGCCAGCAGCTTAGAAGGGACAGGGAATGAAAAACTGTTTTTT.

The chain links TRBV29-1 to TRBJ1-1; D is undetermined. The V gene lost 4 bases and the J gene lost 3 bases, with 9 bases spanning the gap. Germline CDR1 and CDR2: SQVTM and ANQGSEA. This CDR3 contains 12 residues. CDR3 sequence (DNA): TGCAGCGTTGCGGCCGGGGACACTGAAGCTTTCTTT. Its translation: CSVAAGDTEAFF.

The rearrangement links TRBV5-4 to TRBJ1-4; 10 bases are a match to TRBD1. V was pared by 3 bases and J by 8 bases, with 4 bases of the junction left unmatched. The germline V gene encodes CDR1 SGHNT and CDR2 YYREEE (reference sequence). The CDR3 extends over 14 amino acids. The CDR3 sequence: CASSSGTGDEKLFF. In DNA, the CDR3 is TGTGCCAGCAGCTCCGGGACAGGGGACGAAAAACTGTTTTTT.

The chain recombines TRBV7-2 with TRBJ2-2, with D hard to call. The V gene lost 5 bases and the J gene lost 4 bases, with 11 bases spanning the gap. Germline CDR1 SGHTA, CDR2 FQGNSA. CDR3 length: 14 amino acids. The CDR3 DNA reads as TGTGCCAGCAGCCCTACCCGAGTCACCGGGGAGCTGTTTTTT. Residues: CASSPTRVTGELFF.

The V call is TRBV6-4, the J call TRBJ1-3; 8 bases are shared with TRBD1. The length of the CDR3 is 13 residues. The V and J ends lost 7 bases and 4 bases, in that order; junction bases with no gene match: 3. Germline CDR1 reads MRHNA; CDR2 reads SNTAGT. CDR3 amino acids: CASTTGVGNTIYF. The CDR3 nucleotides are TGTGCCAGCACGACAGGGGTCGGAAACACCATATATTTT.

V is TRBV4-3 and J is TRBJ1-1, with D tentatively TRBD1 (5 bases). Deletions cut 3 bases from V and 5 bases from J, with 10 bases between. The CDR3 extends over 13 amino acids. The germline gives CDR1 LGHNA, CDR2 YSLEER. The CDR3 bases are TGCGCCAGCAGCCAGTGGGGGGAGACTGAAGCTTTCTTT. The encoded protein is CASSQWGETEAFF.

The rearrangement uses TRBV27 and TRBJ2-1; D is perhaps TRBD1 (5 bases). This CDR3 region has 15 residues. The V end was cut by 5 bases, the J end by 0 bases, with 11 bases between. Looked up from germline, CDR1 is MNHEY and CDR2 is SMNVEV (reference sequence). The CDR3 DNA sequence: TGTGCCAGCAGTATCGCAGGGCTCTCCTACAATGAGCAGTTCTTC. It yields the protein CASSIAGLSYNEQFF.

The rearrangement uses TRBV7-3 and TRBJ2-3; possibly TRBD2 for D (5 bases). V gave up 3 bases and J gave up 2 bases, with 9 bases separating them. This CDR3 comprises 14 residues. Per germline, CDR1 SGHTA and CDR2 FQGTGA. CDR3 DNA: TGTGCCAGCAGCTTGAGCGGATTCACAGATACGCAGTATTTT. As protein: CASSLSGFTDTQYF.

CDR3 coding DNA: TGTGCCAGCAGTCGCCTACTCACAGCTGAAGCTTTCTTT. Translating it yields CASSRLLTAEAFF. V is TRBV6-5 and J is TRBJ1-1, with no clear D. This CDR3 has 13 residues. Per the germline V gene, CDR1 is MNHEY and CDR2 is SVGAGI. The V end lost 5 bases, the J end lost 6 bases, and 13 bases lay between the germline ends.

The gene calls are TRBV5-1 and TRBJ2-1; D might be TRBD1 (5 bases). The CDR3 runs 15 residues. Germline lookup yields CDR1 SGHRS and CDR2 YFSETQ. The V end lost 3 bases, the J end lost 8 bases, and 18 bases lay between the germline ends. CDR3 protein: CASSSDSPGRDEQFF. The CDR3 DNA follows: TGCGCCAGCAGCTCCGACAGTCCTGGAAGGGATGAGCAGTTCTTC.

The chain links TRBV30 to TRBJ1-3; tentative D call: TRBD1 (5 bases). V was clipped by 0 bases and J by 2 bases, with 8 bases between them. There are 14 residues in the CDR3. Germline lookup yields CDR1 GTSNPN and CDR2 SVGIG (reference sequence). DNA for the CDR3: TGTGCCTGGAGTGTGGACACGGCTGGAAACACCATATATTTT. Translated, it gives CAWSVDTAGNTIYF.

This chain uses TRBV18 with TRBJ2-2; TRBD1 agrees at 7 bases. CDR1 is KGHSH, CDR2 LQKENI, per germline. J gave up 7 bases and V 5 bases, and 10 bases lay outside the gene matches. This CDR3 is 15 amino acids long. DNA for the CDR3: TGTGCCAGCTCAACCAGAAGAGGGGGCGGCGGGGAGCTGTTTTTT. This translates into CASSTRRGGGGELFF.

The genes are TRBV14 and TRBJ2-7, with 7 bases lining up with TRBD1. Germline V CDR1 and CDR2: SGHDN, FVKESK. The CDR3 consists of 13 residues. V lost 5 bases, J lost 6 bases, and 7 bases stayed unmatched. The CDR3 DNA is TGTGCCAGCAGCATAACAACAGGGGTCGAGCAGTACTTC. This translates into CASSITTGVEQYF.

The rearrangement uses TRBV27 and TRBJ1-1, with D maybe TRBD1 (6 bases). This CDR3 has 16 amino acids. The V end lost 7 bases, the J end lost 3 bases, and 21 bases lay between the germline ends. Per the germline V gene, CDR1 is MNHEY and CDR2 is SMNVEV (reference sequence). CDR3 region: CASNPRGGLGDTEAFF. For the CDR3, the DNA is TGTGCCAGCAACCCGAGGGGGGGGCTGGGGGACACTGAAGCTTTCTTT.

In its sample, this clone was seen a few times. The chain has TRBV5-4 and TRBJ1-2; a weak D match, TRBD1 (5 bases). The CDR3 is 13 amino acids. CDR1 and CDR2 (germline): SGHNT, YYREEE (reference sequence). V was trimmed by 1 base and J by 7 bases, leaving 11 bases between them. The CDR3 DNA reads as TGTGCCAGCAGCTTGTCGGGGGGTAGTGGCTACACCTTC. Translated, it gives CASSLSGGSGYTF.

The CDR3 here is CSQPDREGYTF. The CDR3 DNA follows: TGCAGCCAACCGGACAGGGAGGGCTACACCTTC. V usage is TRBV20-1 and J usage is TRBJ1-2; TRBD1 aligns across 8 bases. The germline CDR1 and CDR2 sequences are DFQATT and SNEGSKA (reference sequence). The CDR3 contains 11 residues.

The CDR3 region is CASSTKPGTSGSSSYEQYF. CDR3 in DNA: TGCGCCAGCAGCACGAAACCCGGGACTAGCGGGAGCTCGTCCTACGAGCAGTACTTC. The chain has TRBV4-1 and TRBJ2-7; TRBD2 matches 14 bases. CDR1 MGHRA and CDR2 YSYEKL come from the germline V gene. V shed 5 bases and J 1 base; nucleotides not matched to a gene: 13. This CDR3 has 19 residues.

The CDR3 reads CASSTGSDQPQHF. CDR3 coding DNA: TGCGCCAGCAGTACGGGGTCAGATCAGCCCCAGCATTTT. V usage is TRBV10-2 and J usage is TRBJ1-5; no firm D call. V was shortened by 5 bases and J by 5 bases, with 10 bases between the two germline ends. This CDR3 has 13 amino acids. Per the germline V gene, CDR1 is WSHSY and CDR2 is SAAADI.